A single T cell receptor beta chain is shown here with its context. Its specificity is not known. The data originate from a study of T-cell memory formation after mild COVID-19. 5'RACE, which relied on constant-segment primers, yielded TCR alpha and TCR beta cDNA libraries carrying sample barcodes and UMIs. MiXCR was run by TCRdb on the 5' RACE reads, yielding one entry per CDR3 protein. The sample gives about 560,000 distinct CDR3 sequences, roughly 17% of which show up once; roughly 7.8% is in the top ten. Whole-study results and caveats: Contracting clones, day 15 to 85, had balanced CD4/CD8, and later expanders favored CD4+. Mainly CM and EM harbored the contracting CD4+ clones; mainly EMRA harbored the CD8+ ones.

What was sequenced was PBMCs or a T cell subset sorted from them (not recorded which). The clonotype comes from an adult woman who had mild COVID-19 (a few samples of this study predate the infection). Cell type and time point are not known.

CDR3 nucleotides: TGTGCCAGCAGTTACGTTGGAAGCACAGCCCAAGAGACCCAGTACTTC. Translated: CASSYVGSTAQETQYF. This rearrangement joins TRBV6-5 to TRBJ2-5; the D is unclear. Trimming removed 2 bases from V and 1 base from J, with 14 bases in between. From germline, CDR1 is MNHEY and CDR2 SVGAGI. The CDR3 runs to 16 residues.